This T cell receptor beta chain was found in a study of cytomegalovirus exposure and HLA in healthy donors. The PCR contained 60 Vbeta and 13 Jbeta primers. The data were produced by immunoSEQ multiplex PCR, yet TCRdb's version contains in-frame clones alone and is incomplete. The sample features under 200,000 clones, with 6.5% in its top ten. V shed 5 bases and J 0 bases; nucleotides not matched to a gene: 5. Germline assignment: CDR1 SGHAT and CDR2 FQNNGV. The CDR3 is 16 residues long. The chain joins TRBV11-2 to TRBJ2-1; TRBD2 agrees at 9 bases. Sequencing was performed on PBMCs. The TCR was taken from a young man in good health and CMV-seronegative. CDR3 sequence reads: CASSPRAGGSYNEQFF. DNA of the CDR3: TGTGCCAGCAGCCCTCGAGCGGGAGGCTCCTACAATGAGCAGTTCTTC.